These T cell receptor beta chains were read from a single sample in a study of T cells after yellow fever vaccination. TCRdb fed the 5' RACE reads into MiXCR, producing one record per CDR3 protein. There are hundreds of thousands of distinct CDR3 sequences in the sample; approximately 10% occur only once, and roughly 18% lies in the top ten. The starting material was PBMCs, obtained on the day of the first yellow fever vaccination. The receptors were gathered from a man between 18 and 35 years old who received the YFV17D yellow fever vaccine. Both conserved end residues are trimmed from each CDR3. The order of the fields is J gene, V gene, CDR3 protein.

TRBJ2-7 TRBV14 ASSPADGGAYEQY
TRBJ2-5 TRBV20-1 SAPQGVETQY
TRBJ2-2 TRBV18 ASSRDRTNTGELF
TRBJ1-1 TRBV7-3 ASSLFGTGSAAF
TRBJ2-7 TRBV5-1 ASSLPGHPAYEQY
TRBJ1-4 TRBV28 ASSTDRGLVEKLF
TRBJ2-2 TRBV6-5 ASSGDSGELF
TRBJ1-1 TRBV10-3 AISGGQGGTEAF
TRBJ2-1 TRBV4-3 ASSQGGLTYNEQF
TRBJ2-7 TRBV4-1 ASRTAGGSGEQY
TRBJ2-1 TRBV6-2/TRBV6-3 ASSESLPRNEQF
TRBJ2-6 TRBV7-2 ASSLKIGRGLSGANVLT
TRBJ2-1 TRBV20-1 SAWGPGTSGGAPD
TRBJ2-3 TRBV7-7 ASSRGVGSTDTQY
TRBJ2-1 TRBV2 ASNGIRQF
TRBJ1-1 TRBV4-1 ASSQDEGWGTEAF
TRBJ2-1 TRBV20-1 SAQSGSVYNEQF
TRBJ2-1 TRBV27 ASSRLAGGGDEQF
TRBJ2-2 TRBV19 ASNRVTGELF
TRBJ1-1 TRBV11-2 ASSSDGTEAF
TRBJ1-1 TRBV20-1 SARVGPNTEAF
TRBJ2-1 TRBV29-1 SVCLAGGPISSYNEQF
TRBJ2-5 TRBV20-1 SALPGGQGGETQY
TRBJ2-1 TRBV7-9 ASSLDYHEQF
TRBJ2-5 TRBV18 ASSLFGKETQY
TRBJ1-1 TRBV19 ASSIRENTEAF
TRBJ1-2 TRBV7-2 ASSYNGQVYGYT
TRBJ1-2 TRBV6-1 ASRFDRDWDYGYT
TRBJ1-4 TRBV5-4 ASSLETGEKLF
TRBJ2-4 TRBV5-1 ASSYPGDNIQY
TRBJ1-2 TRBV4-1 ASSQETGRLGGYT
TRBJ2-1 TRBV20-1 SARRPGVQTYNEQF
TRBJ2-3 TRBV29-1 SVADTQY
TRBJ2-3 TRBV7-8 ASSLPSERGDTQY
TRBJ2-3 TRBV20-1 SALSGGYTDTQY
TRBJ1-4 TRBV11-2 ASSPLRGGNEKLF
TRBJ1-2 TRBV5-1 ASSLQGYGYT
TRBJ2-3 TRBV27 ASSVHSGASTDTQY
TRBJ1-2 TRBV6-1 ASSRRQGYAYGYT
TRBJ2-5 TRBV11-2 ASSLRWGETQY
TRBJ2-4 TRBV7-2 ASGPSKNIQY
TRBJ2-7 TRBV9 ASSGYVSGEQY
TRBJ2-7 TRBV6-1 ASRTGGATRNYEQY
TRBJ2-2 TRBV11-2 ASTARRDGELF
TRBJ1-4 TRBV19 ASSQGTGTGEKLF
TRBJ2-5 TRBV5-1 ASRGQGGETQY
TRBJ2-6 TRBV11-1 ASSPPSSGGGGLSGANVLT
TRBJ1-2 TRBV19 ASSIGGRDYGYT
TRBJ1-3 TRBV7-6 ASSLSFSGNTIY
TRBJ2-7 TRBV7-2 ASSIWDSYEQY
TRBJ2-5 TRBV2 TFSAGLAGRAFQETQY
TRBJ2-5 TRBV5-1 ASSLAGRDQETQY
TRBJ2-2 TRBV15 ATSRGKGSNTGELF